The T cell receptor (beta chain) under discussion was sequenced for a study of T-cell reconstitution after alpha-beta-depleted transplantation in children. This clonotype showed up just a few times. The antigen is not known. Study-level points and caveats: Alpha-beta T cells about two months after transplant reportedly derived from several hundred expanded graft clones. Where some patients showed high TCRbeta diversity at day 60, it came from recipient T cells and thymic progenitors that had survived. T-cell counts and diversity were attributed mostly to newly produced T cells one year after transplant.

Germline V gene sequence: CDR1 SGHVS, CDR2 FNYEAQ. This CDR3 region has 13 residues. V lost 5 bases to trimming and J lost 1 base, with 8 bases between them. Preparation of the TCRbeta library involved a method that used unique molecular identifiers. TCRdb re-called the PCR reads with MiXCR, one entry per CDR3 protein. The sample gives 77,000 or so distinct CDR3 sequences, roughly 18% of which show up once; less than 60% is in the top ten. The rearrangement links TRBV7-6 to TRBJ1-1; D not certain. Sequencing was performed on PBMCs, mostly from graft donor cells, taken 360 days after TCRalphabeta/CD19-depleted stem cell transplant. The origin of this receptor is a male patient between 2 and 9 years old who had a stem cell transplant for acute lymphoblastic leukemia, so the T cells may come from the graft donor. The CDR3 sequence: CASSNARNTEAFF. In DNA form, the CDR3 reads TGTGCCAGCAGCAACGCCAGGAACACTGAAGCTTTCTTT. Drawing the rest from reference TRBV7-6 and TRBJ1-1, the complete variable domain is GAGVSQSPRYKVTKRGQDVALRCDPISGHVSLYWYRQALGQGPEFLTYFNYEAQQDKSGLPNDRFSAERPEGSISTLTIQRTEQRDSAMYRCASSNARNTEAFFGQGTRLTVV.